The clone carrying this T cell receptor beta chain was seen just once. These data come from a study of blood T cell repertoires in COVID-19. Overall study: Samples representing acute and convalescent COVID-19 were sourced from the United States, Italy and Spain. T cells, B-cell-depleted T cells, or PBMCs supplied cDNA or gDNA.

Only in-frame clones appear in the TCRdb table, and some are missing; sequencing was by immunoSEQ multiplex PCR. The sample comprises about 170,000 clones, just under 90% of which are singletons, and 3.5% to 4.5% rests with the top ten. CDR1 is SGHNT, CDR2 YENEEA, per germline. The CDR3 has 16 residues. V shed 5 bases and J 2 bases; nucleotides not matched to a gene: 10. This clonotype was sampled from a man aged 18 to 30 with active or convalescent COVID-19. Sequencing was done on a sample of peripheral blood. V and J are TRBV11-3 and TRBJ1-1, with 8 bases fitting TRBD1. This CDR3 is CASSPGQGETNTEAFF. CDR3 nucleotide sequence: TGTGCCAGCAGCCCAGGACAGGGCGAAACCAACACTGAAGCTTTCTTT.